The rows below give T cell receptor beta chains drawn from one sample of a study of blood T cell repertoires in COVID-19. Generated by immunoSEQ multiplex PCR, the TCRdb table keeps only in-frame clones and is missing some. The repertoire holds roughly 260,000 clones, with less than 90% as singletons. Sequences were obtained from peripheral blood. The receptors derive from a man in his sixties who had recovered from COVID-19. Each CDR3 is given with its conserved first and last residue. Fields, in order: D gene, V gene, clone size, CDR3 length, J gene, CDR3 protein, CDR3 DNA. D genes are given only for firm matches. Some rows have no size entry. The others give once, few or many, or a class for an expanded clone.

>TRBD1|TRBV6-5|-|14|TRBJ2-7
CASSRRDSIDEQYF
TGTGCCAGCAGTCGCCGGGACAGCATAGACGAGCAGTACTTC
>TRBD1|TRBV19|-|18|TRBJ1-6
CASSRGGPGQGRSAPLHF
TGTGCCAGTAGTAGAGGGGGGCCGGGACAGGGTCGTTCTGCACCCCTCCACTTT
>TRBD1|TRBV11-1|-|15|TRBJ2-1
CASSLRDRAYNEQFF
TGTGCCAGCAGCTTACGGGACAGGGCCTACAATGAGCAGTTCTTC
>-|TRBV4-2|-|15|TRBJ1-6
CASSPHKGYNSPLHF
TGTGCCAGCAGCCCGCATAAGGGGTATAATTCACCCCTCCACTTT
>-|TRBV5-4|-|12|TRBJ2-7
CASSFDVREQYF
TGTGCCAGCAGCTTTGATGTGAGGGAGCAGTACTTC
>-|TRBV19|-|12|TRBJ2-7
CASSLSGYEQYF
TGTGCCAGTAGTCTGTCAGGCTACGAGCAGTACTTC
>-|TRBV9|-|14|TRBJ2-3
CASSVGVRTDTQYF
TGTGCCAGCAGCGTGGGAGTTCGCACAGATACGCAGTATTTT
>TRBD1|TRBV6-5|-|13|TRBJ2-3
CASKPGQGDTQYF
TGTGCCAGCAAGCCCGGACAGGGCGATACGCAGTATTTT
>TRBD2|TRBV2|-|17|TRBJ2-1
CASSERTSGGALFEQFF
TGTGCCAGCAGTGAAAGGACTAGCGGGGGGGCCCTTTTTGAGCAGTTCTTC
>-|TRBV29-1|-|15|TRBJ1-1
CSVEASGALNTEAFF
TGCAGCGTTGAAGCCTCAGGGGCGTTGAACACTGAAGCTTTCTTT
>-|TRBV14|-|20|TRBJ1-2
CASSPSTRRTWVVSGNGYTF
TGTGCCAGCAGCCCCAGCACCAGGAGAACGTGGGTCGTCTCAGGGAATGGCTACACCTTC
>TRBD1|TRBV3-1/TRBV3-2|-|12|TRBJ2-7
CASSETGGEQYF
TGTGCCAGCAGCGAAACAGGGGGCGAGCAGTACTTC
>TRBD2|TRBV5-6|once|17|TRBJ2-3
CASSRASGGVSTDTQYF
TGTGCCAGCAGCCGCGCTAGCGGGGGGGTTAGCACAGATACGCAGTATTTT
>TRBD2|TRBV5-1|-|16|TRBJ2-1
CASSLASGPSYNEQFF
TGCGCCAGCAGCTTGGCTAGCGGGCCCTCCTACAATGAGCAGTTCTTC
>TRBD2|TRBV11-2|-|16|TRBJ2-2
CASSLEWGGTGGELFF
TGTGCCAGCAGCTTAGAGTGGGGGGGAACCGGCGGGGAGCTGTTTTTT
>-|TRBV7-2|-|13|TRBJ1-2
CASSPGVGYGYTF
TGTGCCAGCAGCCCAGGGGTAGGCTATGGCTACACCTTC
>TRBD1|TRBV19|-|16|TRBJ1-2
CASTFKQTGGRYGYTF
TGTGCCAGTACATTCAAACAGACAGGGGGCAGGTATGGCTACACCTTC
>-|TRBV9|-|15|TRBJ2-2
CASSTRLSPTGELFF
TGTGCCAGCAGCACCCGACTTTCGCCCACCGGGGAGCTGTTTTTT
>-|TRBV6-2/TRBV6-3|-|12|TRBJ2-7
CASSRHPCEIPF
TGTGCCAGCAGTCGACACCCCTGTGAAATCCCTTTC
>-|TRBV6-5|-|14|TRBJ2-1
CASRRAGAYNEQFF
TGTGCCAGCAGACGGGCCGGGGCCTACAATGAGCAGTTCTTC
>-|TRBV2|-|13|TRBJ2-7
CASSRDSSYEQYF
TGTGCCAGCAGTAGAGACAGCTCCTACGAGCAGTACTTC
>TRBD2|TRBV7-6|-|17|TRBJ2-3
CASSLGRGPSNTDTQYF
TGTGCCAGCAGCCTGGGGAGGGGCCCGTCTAACACAGATACGCAGTATTTT
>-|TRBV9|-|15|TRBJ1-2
CASSVAHASNYGYTF
TGTGCCAGCAGCGTGGCTCATGCTTCTAACTATGGCTACACCTTC
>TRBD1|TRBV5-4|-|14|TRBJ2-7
CASSPTGGGYEQYF
TGTGCCAGCAGCCCGACAGGGGGCGGTTACGAGCAGTACTTC
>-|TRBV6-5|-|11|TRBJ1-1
CASRRTEETFF
TGTGCCAGCAGACGGACAGAGGAAACTTTCTTT
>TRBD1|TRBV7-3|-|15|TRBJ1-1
CASSSGGRMNTEAFF
TGTGCCAGCAGCTCAGGGGGTCGCATGAACACTGAAGCTTTCTTT
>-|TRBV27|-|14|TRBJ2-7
CASSHRQYAYEQYF
TGTGCCAGCAGTCACCGACAGTACGCCTACGAGCAGTACTTC
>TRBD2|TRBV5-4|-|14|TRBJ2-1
CASSWDLAEPKEFF
TGTGCCAGCAGCTGGGACCTAGCGGAGCCTAAGGAGTTCTTC
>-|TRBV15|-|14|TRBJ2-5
CATSRELAQETQYF
TGTGCCACCAGCAGAGAACTAGCTCAAGAGACCCAGTACTTC
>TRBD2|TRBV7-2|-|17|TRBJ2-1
CASSLETAGGRDNEQFF
TGTGCCAGCAGCTTAGAGACTGCGGGGGGGCGGGACAATGAGCAGTTCTTC
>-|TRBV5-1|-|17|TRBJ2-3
CASSRMQGSSLPDTQYF
TGCGCCAGCAGTAGGATGCAGGGTAGTTCTCTCCCAGATACGCAGTATTTT
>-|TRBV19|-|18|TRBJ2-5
CASSIMPQLRAASETQYF
TGTGCCAGTAGTATTATGCCCCAGTTGAGGGCCGCTTCGGAGACCCAGTACTTC
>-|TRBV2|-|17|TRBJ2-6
CASSEDRLSSGANVLTF
TGTGCCAGCAGTGAGGACAGACTAAGCTCTGGGGCCAACGTCCTGACTTTC
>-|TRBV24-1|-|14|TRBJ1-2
CATSDRTGNGGYTF
TGTGCCACCAGTGACCGAACAGGGAACGGAGGCTACACCTTC
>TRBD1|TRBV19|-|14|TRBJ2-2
CASRDSANTGELFF
TGTGCCAGTCGGGACAGCGCGAACACCGGGGAGCTGTTTTTT
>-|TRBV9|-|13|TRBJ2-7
CASSVGPLKEQYF
TGTGCCAGCAGCGTAGGGCCGCTGAAAGAGCAGTACTTC
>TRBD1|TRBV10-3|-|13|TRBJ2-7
CAISATGDFEQYF
TGTGCCATCAGCGCGACAGGGGACTTCGAGCAGTACTTC
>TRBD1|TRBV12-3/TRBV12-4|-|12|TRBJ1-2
CASRTGGSGYTF
TGTGCCAGCCGGACAGGGGGCAGTGGCTACACCTTC
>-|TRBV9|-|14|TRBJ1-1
CASSVGGYGTEAFF
TGTGCCAGCAGCGTAGGGGGCTACGGCACTGAAGCTTTCTTT
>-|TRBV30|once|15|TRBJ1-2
CAWSFRREGNYGYTF
TGTGCCTGGAGTTTCCGGAGGGAGGGGAACTATGGCTACACCTTC
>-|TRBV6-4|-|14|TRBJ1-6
CASSDSGGSSPLHF
TGTGCCAGCAGTGACTCCGGTGGGAGTTCACCCCTCCACTTT
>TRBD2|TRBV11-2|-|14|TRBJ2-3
CASTPGGSTDTQYF
TGTGCCAGCACACCGGGGGGGAGCACAGATACGCAGTATTTT
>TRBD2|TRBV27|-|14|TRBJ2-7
CASRKRGQAYEQYF
TGTGCCAGCCGTAAGCGGGGCCAGGCCTACGAGCAGTACTTC
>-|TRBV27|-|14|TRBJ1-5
CASSFAGVNQPQHF
TGTGCCAGCAGTTTTGCAGGGGTCAATCAGCCCCAGCATTTT
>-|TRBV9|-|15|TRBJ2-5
CASSVDPGAQETQYF
TGTGCCAGCAGCGTGGACCCGGGAGCTCAAGAGACCCAGTACTTC
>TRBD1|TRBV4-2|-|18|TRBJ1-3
CASSHPIGQGSAGNTIYF
TGTGCCAGCAGCCATCCCATCGGACAGGGATCGGCTGGAAACACCATATATTTT
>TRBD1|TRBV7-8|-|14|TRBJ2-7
CASSYARTGYEQYF
TGTGCCAGCAGCTACGCTAGGACAGGCTACGAGCAGTACTTC
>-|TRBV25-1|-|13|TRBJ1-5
CASSGTGYQPQHF
TGTGCCAGCAGTGGCACAGGGTATCAGCCCCAGCATTTT
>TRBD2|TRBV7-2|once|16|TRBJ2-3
CASSRTSGGGTDTQYF
TGTGCCAGCAGTAGAACTAGCGGGGGGGGCACAGATACGCAGTATTTT
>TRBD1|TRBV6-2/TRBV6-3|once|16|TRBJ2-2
CASSGTGGLRTGELFF
TGTGCCAGCAGTGGGACAGGGGGCTTGAGAACCGGGGAGCTGTTTTTT
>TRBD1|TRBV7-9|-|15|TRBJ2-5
CASSLVGGIQETQYF
TGTGCCAGCAGCTTAGTAGGGGGCATACAAGAGACCCAGTACTTC
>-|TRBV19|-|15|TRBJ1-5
CASSITGSSDQPQHF
TGTGCCAGTAGTATTACAGGGTCGTCGGATCAGCCCCAGCATTTT
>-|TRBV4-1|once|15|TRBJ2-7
CASSQGRVISYEQYF
TGCGCCAGCAGCCAAGGGCGGGTTATCTCCTACGAGCAGTACTTC
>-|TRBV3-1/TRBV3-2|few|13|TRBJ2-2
CASSQYLAGELFF
TGTGCCAGCAGCCAATACTTGGCCGGGGAGCTGTTTTTT
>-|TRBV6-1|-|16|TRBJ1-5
CASSAHQGFRHQPQHF
TGTGCCAGCAGTGCCCACCAGGGATTCCGACATCAGCCCCAGCATTTT
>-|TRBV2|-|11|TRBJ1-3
CASSGRGTIYF
TGTGCCAGCAGCGGTCGGGGCACCATATATTTT
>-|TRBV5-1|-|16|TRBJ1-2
CASSVGGGGGEVGYTF
TGCGCCAGCAGCGTTGGTGGGGGTGGCGGGGAAGTTGGCTACACCTTC
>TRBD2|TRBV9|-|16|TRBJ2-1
CASSEAPGLGSNEQFF
TGTGCCAGCAGCGAGGCCCCGGGACTAGGGTCTAATGAGCAGTTCTTC